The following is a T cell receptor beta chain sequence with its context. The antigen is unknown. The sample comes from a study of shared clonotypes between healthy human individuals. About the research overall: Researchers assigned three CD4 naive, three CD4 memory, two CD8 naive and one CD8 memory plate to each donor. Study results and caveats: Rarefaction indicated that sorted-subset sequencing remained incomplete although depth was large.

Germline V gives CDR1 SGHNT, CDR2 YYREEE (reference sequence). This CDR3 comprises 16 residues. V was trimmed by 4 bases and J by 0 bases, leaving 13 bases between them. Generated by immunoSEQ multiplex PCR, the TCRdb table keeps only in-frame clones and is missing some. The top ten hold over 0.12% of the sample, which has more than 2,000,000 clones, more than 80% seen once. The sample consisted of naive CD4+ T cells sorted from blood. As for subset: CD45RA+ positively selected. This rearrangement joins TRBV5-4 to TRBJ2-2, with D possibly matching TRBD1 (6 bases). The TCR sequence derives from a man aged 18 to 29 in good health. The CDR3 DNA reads TGTGCCAGCAGCCAAGTCGGACAGTCGAACACCGGGGAGCTGTTTTTT. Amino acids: CASSQVGQSNTGELFF.